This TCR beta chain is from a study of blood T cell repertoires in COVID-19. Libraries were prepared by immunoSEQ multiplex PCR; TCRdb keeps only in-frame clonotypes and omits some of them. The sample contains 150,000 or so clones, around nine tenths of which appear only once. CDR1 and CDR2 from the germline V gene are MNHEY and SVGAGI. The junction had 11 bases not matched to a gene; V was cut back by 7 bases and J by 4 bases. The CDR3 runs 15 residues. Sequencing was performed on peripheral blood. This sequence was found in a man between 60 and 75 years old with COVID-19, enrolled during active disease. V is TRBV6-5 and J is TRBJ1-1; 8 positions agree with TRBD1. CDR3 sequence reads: CASTPRQGALTEAFF. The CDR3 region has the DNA TGTGCCAGCACCCCCCGGCAGGGGGCACTCACTGAAGCTTTCTTT.